Listed below are T cell receptor beta chains from one sample, sequenced in a study of cytomegalovirus exposure and HLA in healthy donors. This table comes from immunoSEQ multiplex PCR, and its TCRdb copy is limited to in-frame clones, with some not included. Of over 150,000 clones in the sample, about 79% are singletons; the top ten hold 0.075% to 0.1%. Sequenced sample: PBMCs. These receptors originate from a boy younger than 10 in good health and CMV-seronegative. Both conserved end residues are part of each CDR3. D genes are given only for firm matches. Where a row states a size, it is once, few, many or the class of an expanded clone; other rows omit it.

size: .
V: TRBV19
D: .
J: TRBJ2-7
CDR3: CASSTTGQAGEQYF
DNA: TGTGCCAGTAGTACTACAGGGCAGGCGGGCGAGCAGTACTTC

size: .
V: TRBV4-1
D: TRBD1
J: TRBJ2-7
CDR3: CASSHLIESGQGMHEQYF
DNA: TGCGCCAGCAGCCATCTTATCGAGTCGGGACAGGGGATGCACGAGCAGTACTTC

size: .
V: TRBV15
D: .
J: TRBJ1-2
CDR3: CATSRGPVLGGYTF
DNA: TGTGCCACCAGCAGAGGCCCAGTCTTGGGCGGCTACACCTTC

size: .
V: TRBV2
D: .
J: TRBJ1-6
CDR3: CASSARGKLFNSPLHF
DNA: TGTGCCAGCAGCGCTAGGGGGAAGTTGTTTAATTCACCCCTCCACTTT

size: .
V: TRBV6-6
D: TRBD2
J: TRBJ2-1
CDR3: CASSYSPSGNEQFF
DNA: TGTGCCAGCAGTTACTCCCCTAGCGGCAATGAGCAGTTCTTC

size: .
V: TRBV11-3
D: TRBD2
J: TRBJ2-5
CDR3: CASSQGLAGVNQETQYF
DNA: TGTGCCAGCAGCCAAGGACTAGCGGGGGTTAACCAAGAGACCCAGTACTTC

size: .
V: TRBV7-2
D: TRBD2
J: TRBJ2-2
CDR3: CASSSETSGGTNTGELFF
DNA: TGTGCCAGCAGCTCAGAGACTAGCGGGGGGACCAACACCGGGGAGCTGTTTTTT

size: .
V: TRBV2
D: TRBD2
J: TRBJ2-1
CDR3: CASNWRGGFNEQFF
DNA: TGTGCCAGCAACTGGCGGGGGGGCTTTAATGAGCAGTTCTTC

size: .
V: TRBV7-2
D: TRBD2
J: TRBJ2-3
CDR3: CASSLKGTSGGPGDTQYF
DNA: TGTGCCAGCAGCTTAAAAGGGACTAGCGGGGGGCCCGGAGATACGCAGTATTTT

size: .
V: TRBV29-1
D: .
J: TRBJ1-2
CDR3: CSVEDPYGYTF
DNA: TGCAGCGTTGAAGATCCGTATGGCTACACCTTC

size: .
V: TRBV6-1
D: TRBD1
J: TRBJ1-2
CDR3: CASSEQGGYGYTF
DNA: TGTGCCAGCAGTGAACAGGGGGGCTATGGCTACACCTTC

size: .
V: TRBV7-3
D: .
J: TRBJ1-5
CDR3: CASSLKGGEPQHF
DNA: TGTGCCAGCAGCTTAAAAGGGGGGGAGCCCCAGCATTTT

size: .
V: TRBV7-9
D: TRBD1
J: TRBJ2-3
CDR3: CASSQRRQGSADTQYF
DNA: TGTGCCAGCAGTCAGAGACGACAGGGTTCGGCAGATACGCAGTATTTT

size: few
V: TRBV7-2
D: TRBD2
J: TRBJ2-1
CDR3: CASSIAGGDYNEQFF
DNA: TGTGCCAGCAGTATAGCGGGGGGGGACTACAATGAGCAGTTCTTC

size: .
V: TRBV18
D: .
J: TRBJ2-5
CDR3: CASSPPIQETQYF
DNA: TGTGCCAGCTCACCCCCTATCCAAGAGACCCAGTACTTC

size: .
V: TRBV29-1
D: TRBD1
J: TRBJ2-2
CDR3: CSVRQGHKGTGELFF
DNA: TGCAGCGTACGACAGGGGCATAAAGGCACCGGGGAGCTGTTTTTT

size: .
V: TRBV4-3
D: .
J: TRBJ2-2
CDR3: CASSPGVSLAQDTGELFF
DNA: TGCGCCAGCAGTCCCGGGGTTTCTCTCGCCCAGGACACCGGGGAGCTGTTTTTT

size: few
V: TRBV7-2
D: TRBD2
J: TRBJ2-1
CDR3: CASSYERGPRYNEQFF
DNA: TGTGCCAGCAGTTATGAGCGGGGGCCTAGGTACAATGAGCAGTTCTTC

size: few
V: TRBV6-4
D: .
J: TRBJ2-3
CDR3: CASSMTREDTQYF
DNA: TGTGCCAGCAGTATGACTCGTGAGGATACGCAGTATTTT

size: .
V: TRBV6-5
D: .
J: TRBJ1-2
CDR3: CASSYGTSGVGYTF
DNA: TGTGCCAGCAGTTACGGGACTTCGGGGGTCGGCTACACCTTC

size: .
V: TRBV5-1
D: TRBD1
J: TRBJ1-3
CDR3: CASSPGQASSGNTIYF
DNA: TGCGCCAGCAGCCCGGGACAGGCCAGCTCTGGAAACACCATATATTTT

size: .
V: TRBV5-5
D: TRBD2
J: TRBJ2-5
CDR3: CASSLASGVYQETQYF
DNA: TGTGCCAGCAGCTTGGCGAGCGGGGTGTACCAAGAGACCCAGTACTTC

size: .
V: TRBV30
D: .
J: TRBJ1-4
CDR3: CAWSRQANEKLFF
DNA: TGTGCCTGGAGTAGACAGGCTAATGAAAAACTGTTTTTT

size: .
V: TRBV4-3
D: .
J: TRBJ1-2
CDR3: CASSPGLVYGYTF
DNA: TGCGCCAGCAGCCCGGGACTCGTCTATGGCTACACCTTC

size: .
V: TRBV5-4
D: TRBD2
J: TRBJ2-7
CDR3: CASSLASGGEPYEQYF
DNA: TGTGCCAGCAGCTTGGCCAGCGGGGGCGAACCCTACGAGCAGTACTTC

size: .
V: TRBV5-6
D: TRBD1
J: TRBJ2-5
CDR3: CASSWTGAETQYF
DNA: TGTGCCAGCAGCTGGACAGGGGCCGAGACCCAGTACTTC

size: .
V: TRBV2
D: TRBD1
J: TRBJ2-5
CDR3: CASSGTGNLQETQYF
DNA: TGTGCCAGCAGTGGGACAGGGAACCTTCAAGAGACCCAGTACTTC

size: few
V: TRBV27
D: .
J: TRBJ2-7
CDR3: CASSRDGTYEQYF
DNA: TGTGCCAGCAGCCGAGACGGGACCTACGAGCAGTACTTC

size: .
V: TRBV5-1
D: .
J: TRBJ1-2
CDR3: CASSLSPDYGYTF
DNA: TGCGCCAGCAGCTTGTCTCCCGACTATGGCTACACCTTC

size: few
V: TRBV5-1
D: TRBD1
J: TRBJ2-7
CDR3: CASSFGTGGSHEQYF
DNA: TGCGCCAGCAGCTTTGGGACAGGGGGGTCCCACGAGCAGTACTTC

size: .
V: TRBV7-2
D: .
J: TRBJ1-1
CDR3: CASSIQGNTEAFF
DNA: TGTGCCAGCAGCATTCAGGGAAACACTGAAGCTTTCTTT

size: .
V: TRBV7-9
D: .
J: TRBJ1-2
CDR3: CASSLGTVGPGGYTF
DNA: TGTGCCAGCAGCTTAGGGACAGTGGGGCCCGGGGGCTACACCTTC

size: once
V: TRBV20-1
D: .
J: TRBJ2-7
CDR3: CSAGRSYEQYF
DNA: TGCAGTGCTGGCAGATCCTACGAGCAGTACTTC

size: few
V: TRBV5-6
D: .
J: TRBJ2-5
CDR3: CASSLGTPGHFQETQYF
DNA: TGTGCCAGCAGCTTGGGGACTCCGGGACACTTCCAAGAGACCCAGTACTTC

size: .
V: TRBV7-2
D: .
J: TRBJ2-3
CDR3: CASSLVASTDTQYF
DNA: TGTGCCAGCAGCTTAGTGGCCTCCACAGATACGCAGTATTTT

size: once
V: TRBV4-3
D: .
J: TRBJ2-1
CDR3: CASSQARGLTYNEQFF
DNA: TGCGCCAGCAGCCAAGCAAGAGGCCTGACCTACAATGAGCAGTTCTTC

size: .
V: TRBV7-2
D: TRBD2
J: TRBJ2-7
CDR3: CASSPWASGGAVYEQYF
DNA: TGTGCCAGCAGCCCATGGGCTAGCGGGGGGGCCGTGTACGAGCAGTACTTC

size: once
V: TRBV7-7
D: .
J: TRBJ2-1
CDR3: CASSSHDRSDEQFF
DNA: TGTGCTAGCAGCAGCCACGACAGGAGCGATGAGCAGTTCTTC

size: .
V: TRBV27
D: TRBD1
J: TRBJ1-2
CDR3: CASSSLSTGGYGYTF
DNA: TGTGCCAGCAGTTCCCTTTCGACAGGGGGCTATGGCTACACCTTC

size: .
V: TRBV6-6
D: .
J: TRBJ2-5
CDR3: CASSRQQETQYF
DNA: TGTGCCAGCAGCCGACAGCAGGAGACCCAGTACTTC

size: .
V: TRBV30
D: TRBD2
J: TRBJ2-3
CDR3: CAWSVLAGGSDTQYF
DNA: TGTGCCTGGAGTGTACTAGCGGGGGGGTCAGATACGCAGTATTTT

size: .
V: TRBV11-2
D: .
J: TRBJ1-1
CDR3: CASSSLPPRGAFF
DNA: TGTGCCAGCAGCTCCCTACCGCCTCGGGGGGCTTTCTTT

size: .
V: TRBV18
D: TRBD1
J: TRBJ1-5
CDR3: CASSPRTGGGQPQHF
DNA: TGTGCCAGCTCACCAAGGACAGGGGGCGGACAGCCCCAGCATTTT

size: .
V: TRBV19
D: .
J: TRBJ1-6
CDR3: CASSSEVYNSPLHF
DNA: TGTGCCAGTAGTTCGGAGGTCTATAATTCACCCCTCCACTTT

size: .
V: TRBV4-3
D: TRBD2
J: TRBJ2-1
CDR3: CASSQDLAAGPYNEQFF
DNA: TGCGCCAGCAGCCAAGATCTTGCAGCGGGGCCGTACAATGAGCAGTTCTTC

size: .
V: TRBV7-9
D: .
J: TRBJ2-2
CDR3: CASSWGTNTGELFF
DNA: TGTGCCAGCAGCTGGGGGACAAACACCGGGGAGCTGTTTTTT

size: .
V: TRBV30
D: TRBD1
J: TRBJ1-3
CDR3: CAWSRQGGGNTIYF
DNA: TGTGCCTGGAGTAGACAGGGCGGTGGAAACACCATATATTTT

size: .
V: TRBV5-5
D: TRBD1
J: TRBJ1-5
CDR3: CASSLAPTGSNQPQHF
DNA: TGTGCCAGCAGCTTGGCACCGACAGGGAGCAATCAGCCCCAGCATTTT

size: .
V: TRBV4-2
D: TRBD2
J: TRBJ2-1
CDR3: CASSQDKSGVLTEQFF
DNA: TGTGCCAGCAGCCAAGATAAAAGCGGGGTCCTCACTGAGCAGTTCTTC

size: .
V: TRBV23-1
D: TRBD2
J: TRBJ2-1
CDR3: CASSQTPGGYEDYNEQFF
DNA: TGCGCCAGCAGTCAAACCCCGGGGGGGTACGAGGACTACAATGAGCAGTTCTTC

size: once
V: TRBV4-2
D: .
J: TRBJ2-2
CDR3: CASSHVPSVNTGELFF
DNA: TGTGCCAGCAGCCACGTTCCTAGCGTTAACACCGGGGAGCTGTTTTTT

size: .
V: TRBV11-2
D: TRBD2
J: TRBJ2-1
CDR3: CASSFLAGGFNEQFF
DNA: TGTGCCAGCAGCTTCTTAGCGGGGGGCTTTAATGAGCAGTTCTTC

size: .
V: TRBV11-2
D: TRBD1
J: TRBJ1-1
CDR3: CASSTTGGGSEAFF
DNA: TGTGCCAGCAGCACGACAGGGGGCGGATCTGAAGCTTTCTTT

size: .
V: TRBV21-1
D: .
J: TRBJ2-5
CDR3: CASSKIGGSGETQYF
DNA: TGTGCCAGCAGCAAAATTGGGGGGAGTGGGGAGACCCAGTACTTC

size: .
V: TRBV6-5
D: TRBD2
J: TRBJ2-7
CDR3: CASSKTSGGTYEQYF
DNA: TGTGCCAGCAGTAAGACTAGCGGGGGTACCTACGAGCAGTACTTC

size: .
V: TRBV9
D: TRBD1
J: TRBJ2-2
CDR3: CASSEGGPETGELFF
DNA: TGTGCCAGCAGCGAAGGGGGCCCCGAGACCGGGGAGCTGTTTTTT

size: few
V: TRBV9
D: .
J: TRBJ2-5
CDR3: CASSVGGVQETQYF
DNA: TGTGCCAGCAGCGTAGGGGGGGTTCAAGAGACCCAGTACTTC

size: .
V: TRBV18
D: .
J: TRBJ1-2
CDR3: CASSPDRGYGYTF
DNA: TGTGCCAGCTCACCCGACAGAGGCTATGGCTACACCTTC

size: few
V: TRBV2
D: .
J: TRBJ1-4
CDR3: CASSPPSTNEKLFF
DNA: TGTGCCAGCAGCCCCCCTAGTACTAATGAAAAACTGTTTTTT

size: .
V: TRBV5-1
D: TRBD1
J: TRBJ1-1
CDR3: CASSRLTGDSDTEAFF
DNA: TGCGCCAGCAGCCGCTTGACGGGGGACAGCGACACTGAAGCTTTCTTT